This T cell receptor (beta chain) emerged from a study of cytomegalovirus exposure and HLA in healthy donors. Study-wide findings and caveats: Rare TCR sequences dominated, though some public TCRs recurred in many donors. In vitro confirmation showed a few CMV-associated chains to be CMV antigen specific.

Notes on this clone: Antigen unknown.

Profiling relied on immunoSEQ multiplex PCR, and the TCRdb table lists in-frame clones only, not all of them. The sample consists of 68,000 or so clones, roughly 96% of them appearing once. The germline CDR1 and CDR2 sequences are MDHEN and SYDVKM. The V and J ends lost 5 bases and 0 bases respectively, with 5 bases between them. The CDR3 length is 13 residues. This clonotype was sampled from a man aged 18 to 30 in good health and CMV-seronegative. This chain joins TRBV28 and TRBJ1-5; no firm D call. Source material: PBMCs. CDR3 DNA: TGTGCCAGCAGTAGCGATAGCAATCAGCCCCAGCATTTT. It specifies CASSSDSNQPQHF. Full variable domain (outside the CDR3, taken from reference TRBV28 and TRBJ1-5): DVKVTQSSRYLVKRTGEKVFLECVQDMDHENMFWYRQDPGLGLRLIYFSYDVKMKEKGDIPEGYSVSREKKERFSLILESASTNQTSMYLCASSSDSNQPQHFGDGTRLSIL.